This TCR beta chain was identified in a study of cytomegalovirus exposure and HLA in healthy donors. Overall study: In an earlier analysis, 90 million to 130 million unique TCR beta sequences were found from 200 million or so T cells. General study points: An analysis that was carried out later associated fewer than 20,000 TCR beta sequences with HLA alleles at 0.05 false discovery rate. TRBV6-2, TRBV6-3 and some other V segments were unresolvable in 87-base-pair reads. The later analysis indicated that the majority of CMV-associated TCR beta chains appeared HLA-restricted.

Researchers ran the PCR with 60 Vbeta and 13 Jbeta primers. Generated by immunoSEQ multiplex PCR, the TCRdb table keeps only in-frame clones and is missing some. In the table there are roughly 220,000 clones, 65% to 75% of which are singletons. Concerning this clone: Its antigen is as yet unknown.

Germline loops: CDR1 SEHNR, CDR2 FQNEAQ (reference sequence). The ends were cut back, 2 bases at V and 0 bases at J, with 7 bases in the middle. There are 14 residues in the CDR3. The specimen sequenced was PBMCs. The sequence derives from a woman aged 25-40 years in good health and CMV-seronegative. V usage is TRBV7-9 and J usage is TRBJ1-2, with D tentatively TRBD1 (5 bases). CDR3 sequence reads: CASSLPTANYGYTF. In DNA form, the CDR3 reads TGTGCCAGCAGCTTACCGACAGCTAACTATGGCTACACCTTC.